The text below deals with one T cell receptor beta chain. Its antigen is not identified. Clones were read by immunoSEQ multiplex PCR, and TCRdb kept only the in-frame ones, dropping some. The table includes approximately 160,000 clones, 88% detected once. The V gene end was trimmed by 4 bases and the J gene end by 4 bases; junction bases not matched to a gene: 4. CDR1 and CDR2 from the germline V gene are SGHVS and FQNEAQ. The CDR3 has 14 residues. This sample was included in a study of T cell responses to AZD1222 COVID-19 vaccine. Study at large: Both about-4-week and about-12-week second-dose recipients were combined. General study findings and limits: Baseline seropositives among AZD1222 recipients totaled only 5 to 7. The sample set comprised mostly white British donors with more females, and clonal diversity was possibly underestimated.

V is TRBV7-8 and J is TRBJ1-5; 7 bases fit TRBD1. The origin of this receptor is an adult in good health. The sequencing used peripheral blood, collected on day 0 of AZD1222 vaccination. This chain's CDR3 is CASSSKDRNQPQHF. The CDR3, as DNA: TGTGCCAGCAGCTCCAAGGACAGGAATCAGCCCCAGCATTTT.